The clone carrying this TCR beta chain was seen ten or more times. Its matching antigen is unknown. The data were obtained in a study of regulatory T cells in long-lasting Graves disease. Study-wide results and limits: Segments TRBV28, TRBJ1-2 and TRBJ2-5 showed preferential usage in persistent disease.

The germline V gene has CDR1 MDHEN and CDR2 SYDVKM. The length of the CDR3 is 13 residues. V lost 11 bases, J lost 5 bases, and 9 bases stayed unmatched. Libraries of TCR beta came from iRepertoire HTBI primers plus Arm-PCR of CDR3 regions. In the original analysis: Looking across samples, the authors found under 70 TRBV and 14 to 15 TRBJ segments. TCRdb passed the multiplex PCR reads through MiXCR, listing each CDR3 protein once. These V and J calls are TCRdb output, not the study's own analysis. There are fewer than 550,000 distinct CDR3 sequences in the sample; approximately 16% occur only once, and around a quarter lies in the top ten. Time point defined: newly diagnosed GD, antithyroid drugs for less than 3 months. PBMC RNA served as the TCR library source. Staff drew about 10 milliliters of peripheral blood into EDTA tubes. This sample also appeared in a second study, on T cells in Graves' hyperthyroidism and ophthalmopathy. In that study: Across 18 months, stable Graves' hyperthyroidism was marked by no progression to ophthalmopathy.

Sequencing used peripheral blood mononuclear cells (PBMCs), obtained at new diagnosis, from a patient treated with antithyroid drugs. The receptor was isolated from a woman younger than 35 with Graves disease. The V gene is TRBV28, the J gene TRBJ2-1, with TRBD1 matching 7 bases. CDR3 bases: TGTGCCGCACACCGGGACAGAGACAATGAGCAGTTCTTC. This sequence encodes CAAHRDRDNEQFF.